The 14 T cell receptor beta chains below were found in one sample sequenced in a study of control samples from healthy donors and cancer patients. The assay was immunoSEQ multiplex PCR, and TCRdb's table has in-frame clones only and misses some. The repertoire holds 40,000 to 50,000 clones, with roughly 80% as singletons. Material for sequencing was blood. These receptors came from a man aged 60 to 75 in good health.

The sample holds a few counts of this clone. V is TRBV30 and J is TRBJ2-6; D might be TRBD1 (5 bases). The CDR3 sequence is 14 residues long. Germline CDR1 GTSNPN, CDR2 SVGIG (reference sequence). Trimming took 5 bases from V and 0 from J, leaving 8 bases between them. CDR3 residues: CAWARGSGANVLTF. In nucleotides, the CDR3 is TGTGCCTGGGCAAGGGGCTCTGGGGCCAACGTCCTGACTTTC.

Only one count was recorded for this clone. The chain is built from TRBV27 and TRBJ2-4; D may be TRBD2 (5 bases). The CDR3 has 15 amino acids. Germline lookup yields CDR1 MNHEY and CDR2 SMNVEV (reference sequence). The V end was cut by 0 bases, the J end by 0 bases, with 6 bases between. CDR3 region: CASSLSGIAKNIQYF. The CDR3 DNA reads as TGTGCCAGCAGTTTATCCGGGATAGCCAAAAACATTCAGTACTTC.

This clone was counted a few times. The chain has TRBV3-1 (or the pseudogene TRBV3-2) and TRBJ1-3; D not resolved. Germline V gene sequence: CDR1 LGHDT, CDR2 YNNKEL (reference sequence). V lost 2 bases and J 0 bases, leaving 8 bases between the germline ends. The CDR3 consists of 15 residues. The CDR3 loop reads CASSQSVSSGNTIYF. The CDR3 DNA follows: TGTGCCAGCAGCCAATCGGTGTCCTCTGGAAACACCATATATTTT.

This clone has only one observation. The chain recombines TRBV29-1 with TRBJ1-2; possibly TRBD1 for D (5 bases). This CDR3 is built from 11 residues. Germline values: CDR1 SQVTM, CDR2 ANQGSEA. V lost 7 bases and J lost 7, with 13 bases in between. The chain's CDR3 is CSASGSGGYTF. The CDR3 nucleotides are TGCAGCGCCTCAGGGAGCGGTGGCTACACCTTC.

The chain uses TRBV9 and TRBJ2-7; no reliable D call. This CDR3 region has 11 residues. V lost 9 bases and J lost 2, with 9 bases in between. Germline V gives CDR1 SGDLS, CDR2 YYNGEE. The DNA for the CDR3 is TGTGCCACCTGGCTAACCTACGAGCAGTACTTC. Protein product: CATWLTYEQYF.

This chain joins TRBV3-1 (or the pseudogene TRBV3-2) and TRBJ1-2, with no clear D. The germline CDR1 and CDR2 sequences are LGHDT and YNNKEL (reference sequence). Trimming shortened V by 2 bases and J by 0 bases, and 10 bases separated the two germline ends. CDR3 length: 15 amino acids. CDR3 nucleotides: TGTGCCAGCAGCCAATCGGCTGCCTCTAACTATGGCTACACCTTC. Protein product: CASSQSAASNYGYTF.

This sequence joins TRBV13 and TRBJ2-5; the D is unclear. CDR3 length equals 12 residues. Germline CDR1 PRHDT, CDR2 FYEKMQ (reference sequence). V was clipped by 0 bases and J by 4 bases, with 3 bases between them. As DNA, the CDR3 is TGTGCCAGCAGCTTAGGACGAGAGACCCAGTACTTC. Amino acid sequence: CASSLGRETQYF.

The V gene is TRBV5-6, the J gene TRBJ2-7; D gene ambiguous. V lost 5 bases to trimming and J lost 4 bases, with 7 bases between them. The CDR3 runs 11 residues. Germline V gives CDR1 SGHDT, CDR2 YYEEEE. DNA for the CDR3: TGTGCCAGCAGTTCGCTGTACGAGCAGTACTTC. It specifies CASSSLYEQYF. The full variable domain, with the rest looked up from reference TRBV5-6 and TRBJ2-7, is DAGVTQSPTHLIKTRGQQVTLRCSPKSGHDTVSWYQQALGQGPQFIFQYYEEEERQRGNFPDRFSGHQFPNYSSELNVNALLLGDSALYLCASSSLYEQYFGPGTRLTVT.

The genes are TRBV18 and TRBJ2-4; 7 bases align to TRBD1. J was trimmed by 0 bases and V by 6 bases; bases with no gene match: 11. Germline values: CDR1 KGHSH, CDR2 LQKENI. The CDR3 consists of 17 residues. The CDR3, as DNA: TGTGCCAGCTCCCCGGGACAGTCCTTACTAGCCAAAAACATTCAGTACTTC. Protein sequence: CASSPGQSLLAKNIQYF. The entire variable domain, with the rest obtained from reference TRBV18 and TRBJ2-4, is as follows: NAGVMQNPRHLVRRRGQEARLRCSPMKGHSHVYWYRQLPEEGLKFMVYLQKENIIDESGMPKERFSAEFPKEGPSILRIQQVVRGDSAAYFCASSPGQSLLAKNIQYFGAGTRLSVL.

The rearrangement links TRBV5-1 to TRBJ1-3, with 8 bases aligning to TRBD1. Germline values: CDR1 SGHRS, CDR2 YFSETQ. The CDR3 length is 17 residues. V lost 4 bases, J lost 0 bases, and 9 bases stayed unmatched. The DNA of the CDR3 is TGCGCCAGCAGCACCTACAGGGGGGGTAGCTCTGGAAACACCATATATTTT. This gives the protein CASSTYRGGSSGNTIYF.

This chain links TRBV18 with TRBJ2-3, with D uncertain. In germline, CDR1 is KGHSH, CDR2 LQKENI. The CDR3 length is 13 residues. Trimming shortened V by 1 base and J by 4 bases, and 6 bases separated the two germline ends. For the CDR3, the DNA is TGTGCCAGCTCACCACAGTGGGCAGATACGCAGTATTTT. As protein: CASSPQWADTQYF.

CDR3 in amino acids: CASRNEGSYEQYF. The DNA of the CDR3 is TGTGCCAGCAGGAACGAGGGGTCCTACGAGCAGTACTTC. This chain uses TRBV2 with TRBJ2-7; D is perhaps TRBD1 or TRBD2 (5 bases each). There are 13 residues in the CDR3. The germline V and J ends were trimmed by 6 bases and 1 base, with 10 bases remaining between them. Germline V gives CDR1 SNHLY, CDR2 FYNNEI.

This chain links TRBV5-1 with TRBJ2-3; 7 nucleotides align to TRBD1. The length of the CDR3 is 14 residues. From germline, CDR1 is SGHRS and CDR2 YFSETQ. The ends lost 4 bases at V and 2 bases at J; junction bases unmatched: 4. CDR3 region: CASSPGQLTDTQYF. CDR3 bases: TGCGCCAGCAGCCCGGGACAGCTCACAGATACGCAGTATTTT.

The chain has TRBV9 and TRBJ1-3, with D maybe TRBD1 (6 bases). This CDR3 has 17 residues. V was cut by 3 bases and J by 0 bases, with 16 bases left in between. Germline CDR1 is SGDLS and CDR2 is YYNGEE. CDR3 nucleotide sequence: TGTGCCAGCAGCGCCCATTTGGACAGACTCTCTGGAAACACCATATATTTT. Amino acids: CASSAHLDRLSGNTIYF.